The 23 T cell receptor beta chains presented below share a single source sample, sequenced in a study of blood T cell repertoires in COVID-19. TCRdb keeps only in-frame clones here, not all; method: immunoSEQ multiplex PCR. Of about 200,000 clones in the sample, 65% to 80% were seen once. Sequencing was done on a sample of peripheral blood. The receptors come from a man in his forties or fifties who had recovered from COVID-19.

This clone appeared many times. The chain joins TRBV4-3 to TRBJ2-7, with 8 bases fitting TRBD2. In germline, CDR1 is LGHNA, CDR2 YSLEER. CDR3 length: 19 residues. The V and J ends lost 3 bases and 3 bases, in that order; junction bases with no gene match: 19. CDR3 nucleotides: TGCGCCAGCAGCCAGACCCATTTTAGCATTGCGGGAGGCCACTACGAGCAGTACTTC. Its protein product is CASSQTHFSIAGGHYEQYF.

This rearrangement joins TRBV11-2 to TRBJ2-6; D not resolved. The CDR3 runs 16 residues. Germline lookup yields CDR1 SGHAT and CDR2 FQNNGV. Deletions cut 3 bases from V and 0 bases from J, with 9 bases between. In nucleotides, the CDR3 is TGTGCCAGCAGCTTTAGTCGGAGCTCTGGGGCCAACGTCCTGACTTTC. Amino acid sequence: CASSFSRSSGANVLTF.

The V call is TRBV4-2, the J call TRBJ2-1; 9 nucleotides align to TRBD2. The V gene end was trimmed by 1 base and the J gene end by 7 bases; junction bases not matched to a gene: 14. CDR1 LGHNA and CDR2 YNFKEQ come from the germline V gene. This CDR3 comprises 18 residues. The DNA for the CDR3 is TGTGCCAGCAGCCAAGGGGACGGAAGCGGGAGGAAGTTGAATGAGCAGTTCTTC. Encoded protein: CASSQGDGSGRKLNEQFF.

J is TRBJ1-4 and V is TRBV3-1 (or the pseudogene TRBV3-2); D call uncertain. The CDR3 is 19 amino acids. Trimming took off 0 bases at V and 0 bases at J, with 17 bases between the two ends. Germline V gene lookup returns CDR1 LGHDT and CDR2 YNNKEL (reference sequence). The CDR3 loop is CASSQDVQANTATNEKLFF. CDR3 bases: TGTGCCAGCAGCCAAGATGTCCAGGCGAATACTGCAACTAATGAAAAACTGTTTTTT.

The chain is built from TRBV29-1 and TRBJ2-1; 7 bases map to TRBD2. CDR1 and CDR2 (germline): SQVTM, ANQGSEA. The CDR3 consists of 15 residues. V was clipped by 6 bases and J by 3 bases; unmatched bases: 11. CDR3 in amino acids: CSVMGLAENYNEQFF. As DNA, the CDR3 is TGCAGCGTCATGGGGCTAGCGGAGAACTACAATGAGCAGTTCTTC.

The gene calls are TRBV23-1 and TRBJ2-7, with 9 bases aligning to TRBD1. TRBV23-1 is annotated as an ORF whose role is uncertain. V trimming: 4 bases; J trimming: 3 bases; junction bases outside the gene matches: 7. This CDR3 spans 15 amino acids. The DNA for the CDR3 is TGCGCCAGCAGTCCCCCTGGACAGGGGAGCTACGAGCAGTACTTC. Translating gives CASSPPGQGSYEQYF.

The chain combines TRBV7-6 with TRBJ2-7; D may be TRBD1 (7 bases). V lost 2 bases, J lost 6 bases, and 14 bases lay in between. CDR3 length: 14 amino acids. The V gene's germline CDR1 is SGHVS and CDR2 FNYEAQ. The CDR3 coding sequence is TGTGCCAGCAGCTTAATTCAGGGGGACTCCGAGCAGTACTTC. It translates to CASSLIQGDSEQYF.

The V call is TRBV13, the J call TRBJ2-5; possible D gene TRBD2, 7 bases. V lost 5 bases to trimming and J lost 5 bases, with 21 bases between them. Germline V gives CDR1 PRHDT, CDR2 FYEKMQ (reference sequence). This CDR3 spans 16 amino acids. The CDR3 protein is CASSPRLGGARETQYF. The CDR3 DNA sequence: TGTGCCAGCAGCCCCAGGCTAGGGGGGGCGCGGGAGACCCAGTACTTC.

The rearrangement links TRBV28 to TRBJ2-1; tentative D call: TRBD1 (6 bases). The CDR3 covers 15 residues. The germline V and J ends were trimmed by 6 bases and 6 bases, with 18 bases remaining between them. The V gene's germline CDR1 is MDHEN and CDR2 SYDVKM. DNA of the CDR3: TGTGCCAGCAGCCAACACACACAGGGTGGCAATGAGCAGTTCTTC. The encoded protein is CASSQHTQGGNEQFF.

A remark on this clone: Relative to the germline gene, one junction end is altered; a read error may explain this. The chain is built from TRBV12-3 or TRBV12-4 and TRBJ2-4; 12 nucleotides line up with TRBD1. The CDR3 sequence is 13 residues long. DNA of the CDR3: TGTGCCAGCAGTTCGGGACAGGGGGCTTTTGAAGACTTC. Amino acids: CASSSGQGAFEDF.

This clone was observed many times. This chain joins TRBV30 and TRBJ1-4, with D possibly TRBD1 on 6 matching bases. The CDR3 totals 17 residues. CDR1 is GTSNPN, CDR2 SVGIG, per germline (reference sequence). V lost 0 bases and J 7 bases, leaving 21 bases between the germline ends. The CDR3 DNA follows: TGTGCCTGGAGTGTAGACCCATTCTCGCAGGGGTTTGAAAAACTGTTTTTT. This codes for CAWSVDPFSQGFEKLFF.

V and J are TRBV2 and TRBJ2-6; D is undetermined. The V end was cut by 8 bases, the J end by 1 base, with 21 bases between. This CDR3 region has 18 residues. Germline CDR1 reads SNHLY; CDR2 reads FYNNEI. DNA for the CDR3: TGTGCCAGCTTGACGCGGAGAAACTTCGGGTCTGGGGCCAACGTCCTGACTTTC. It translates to CASLTRRNFGSGANVLTF.

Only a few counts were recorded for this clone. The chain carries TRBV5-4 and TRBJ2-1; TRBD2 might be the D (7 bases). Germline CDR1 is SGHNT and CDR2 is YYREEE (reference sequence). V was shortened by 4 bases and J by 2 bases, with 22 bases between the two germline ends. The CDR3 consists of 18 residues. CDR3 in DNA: TGTGCCAGCAGCCCTCGCGCCGGGGGCGGGAGAGCCTACAATGAGCAGTTCTTC. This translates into CASSPRAGGGRAYNEQFF.

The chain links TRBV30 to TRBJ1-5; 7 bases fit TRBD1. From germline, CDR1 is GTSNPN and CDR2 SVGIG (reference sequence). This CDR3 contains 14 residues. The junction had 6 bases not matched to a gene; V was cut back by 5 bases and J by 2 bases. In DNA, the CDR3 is TGTGCCTGGTCAGGGGGAAGGGGCAATCAGCCCCAGCATTTT. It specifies CAWSGGRGNQPQHF.

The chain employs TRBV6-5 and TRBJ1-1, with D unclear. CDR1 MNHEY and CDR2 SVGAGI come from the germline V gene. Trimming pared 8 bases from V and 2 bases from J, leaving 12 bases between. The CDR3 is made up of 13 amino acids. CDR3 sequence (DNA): TGTGCCAGCTCCCTAGGGAGTAACACTGAAGCTTTCTTT. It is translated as CASSLGSNTEAFF.

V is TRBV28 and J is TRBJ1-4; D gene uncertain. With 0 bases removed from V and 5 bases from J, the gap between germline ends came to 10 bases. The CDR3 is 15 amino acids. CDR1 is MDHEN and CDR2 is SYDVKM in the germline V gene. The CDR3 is CASSLWGRINEKLFF. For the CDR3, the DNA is TGTGCCAGCAGTTTATGGGGCAGGATAAATGAAAAACTGTTTTTT.

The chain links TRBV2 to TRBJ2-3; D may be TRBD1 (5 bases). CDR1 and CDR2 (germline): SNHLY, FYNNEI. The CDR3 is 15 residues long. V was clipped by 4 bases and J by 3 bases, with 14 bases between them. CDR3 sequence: CASSVGRVGTDTQYF. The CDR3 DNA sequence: TGTGCCAGCAGTGTTGGCAGGGTAGGGACAGATACGCAGTATTTT.

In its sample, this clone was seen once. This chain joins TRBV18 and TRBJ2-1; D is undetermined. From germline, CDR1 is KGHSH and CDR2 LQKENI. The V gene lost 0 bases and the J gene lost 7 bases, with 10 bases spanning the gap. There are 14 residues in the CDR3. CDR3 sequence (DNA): TGTGCCAGCTCACCACCGGTGGAGAGGAATGAGCAGTTCTTC. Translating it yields CASSPPVERNEQFF.

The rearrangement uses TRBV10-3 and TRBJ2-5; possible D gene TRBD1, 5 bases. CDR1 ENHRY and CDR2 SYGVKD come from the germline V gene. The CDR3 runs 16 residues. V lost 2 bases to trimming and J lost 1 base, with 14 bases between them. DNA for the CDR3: TGTGCCATCAGTGAGGGGCAGGGAAGGGGCCAAGAGACCCAGTACTTC. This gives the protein CAISEGQGRGQETQYF.

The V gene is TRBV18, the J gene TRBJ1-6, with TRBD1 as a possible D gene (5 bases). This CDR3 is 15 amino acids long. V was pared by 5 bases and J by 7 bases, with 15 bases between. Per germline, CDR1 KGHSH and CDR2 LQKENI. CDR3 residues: CASSSDRFGNSPLHF. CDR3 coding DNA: TGTGCCAGCTCATCCGACAGATTCGGAAATTCACCCCTCCACTTT.

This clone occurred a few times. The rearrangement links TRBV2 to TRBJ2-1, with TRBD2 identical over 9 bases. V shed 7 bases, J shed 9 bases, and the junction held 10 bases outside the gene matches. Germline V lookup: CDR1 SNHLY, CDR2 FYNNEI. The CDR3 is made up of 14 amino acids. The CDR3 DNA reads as TGTGCCAGCAAAGGGCTAGCGGGAACGAGTGAGCAGTTCTTC. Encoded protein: CASKGLAGTSEQFF.

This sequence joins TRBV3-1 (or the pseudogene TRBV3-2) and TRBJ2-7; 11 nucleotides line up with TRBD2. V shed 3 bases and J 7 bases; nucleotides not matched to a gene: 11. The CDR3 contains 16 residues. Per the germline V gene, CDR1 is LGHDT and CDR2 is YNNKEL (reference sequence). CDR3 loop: CASSQLAGGPIFEQYF. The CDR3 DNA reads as TGTGCCAGCAGCCAGTTAGCGGGAGGGCCTATATTTGAGCAGTACTTC.

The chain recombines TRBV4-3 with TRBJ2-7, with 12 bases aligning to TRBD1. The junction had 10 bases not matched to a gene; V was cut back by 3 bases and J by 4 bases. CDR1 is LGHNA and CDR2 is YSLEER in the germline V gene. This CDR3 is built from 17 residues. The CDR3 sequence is CASSQGTGGFFSYEQYF. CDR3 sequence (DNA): TGCGCCAGCAGCCAGGGGACAGGGGGCTTCTTCAGTTACGAGCAGTACTTC.